The 12 T cell receptor beta chains below come from one sample, sequenced in a study. TCRdb reprocessed the 5' RACE reads with MiXCR, giving one entry per CDR3 protein. Among 55,000 to 75,000 distinct CDR3 sequences listed, under 35% were seen once. Sample: tumor-infiltrating naive CD4+ T cells sorted from the breast tumor. Subset specified: naive CD4+ T cells, CD4+CD45RA+CD25-. The source of these receptors is a female donor with breast cancer.

The chain carries TRBV6-1 and TRBJ2-3; TRBD2 aligns across 10 bases. The CDR3 runs to 15 residues. After removal of 8 bases from V and 2 bases from J, the junction contained 7 bases not matched to a gene. Germline V lookup: CDR1 MNHNS, CDR2 SASEGT. The CDR3 coding sequence is TGTGCCAGCGGGGCTAGCGGGAGAGCCACAGATACGCAGTATTTT. Translation: CASGASGRATDTQYF.

Concerning this clonotype: The conserved phenylalanine or tryptophan is not found at the CDR3 terminus, so this likely reflects a read error. V gene TRBV6-5 combines with J gene TRBJ1-2, with 12 positions matching TRBD1. This CDR3 spans 15 amino acids. Germline values: CDR1 MNHEY, CDR2 SVGAGI. V trimming: 0 bases; J trimming: 7 bases; junction bases outside the gene matches: 3. The CDR3 region has the DNA TGTGCCAGCAGTTACTCCGGGACAGGGGGCTTTGGCTACACCTCC. Residues: CASSYSGTGGFGYTS.

This clonotype came up a few times. CDR3 nucleotide sequence: TGTGCCAGCAGGAAGGGAACCACAGATACGCAGTATTTT. Its translation is CASRKGTTDTQYF. This chain joins TRBV28 and TRBJ2-3; the D is unclear. V lost 6 bases and J lost 2, with 9 bases in between. CDR3 length: 13 residues. Looked up from germline, CDR1 is MDHEN and CDR2 is SYDVKM.

This chain joins TRBV7-6 and TRBJ1-1; D call uncertain. Trimming left V 3 bases short and J 0 bases short, with 2 bases between. CDR3 length: 12 amino acids. The V gene's germline CDR1 is SGHVS and CDR2 FNYEAQ. CDR3 region: CASSFLNTEAFF. DNA of the CDR3: TGTGCCAGCAGCTTCTTGAACACTGAAGCTTTCTTT.

The chain couples TRBV6-1 to TRBJ2-2, with 9 positions matching TRBD1. Germline V gene lookup returns CDR1 MNHNS and CDR2 SASEGT. J gave up 6 bases and V 6 bases, and 11 bases lay outside the gene matches. The CDR3 loop spans 16 amino acids. This CDR3 is CASRATGGGSAGELFF. In DNA, the CDR3 is TGTGCCAGCAGGGCAACAGGGGGCGGTAGCGCCGGGGAGCTGTTTTTT.

The V and J genes are TRBV4-2 and TRBJ2-3, with 11 bases that match TRBD2. CDR1 LGHNA and CDR2 YNFKEQ come from the germline V gene. Trimming at V came to 1 base and at J to 4 bases, leaving 7 bases not matched to a gene. This CDR3 comprises 17 residues. CDR3 bases: TGTGCCAGCAGCCAAGCTCTTAGCGGGAGGGCCGCAGATACGCAGTATTTT. This encodes CASSQALSGRAADTQYF.

The chain has TRBV4-2 and TRBJ2-7; 11 bases fit TRBD2. The CDR3 length is 17 residues. The V segment lost 4 bases and the J segment 4 bases; nucleotides outside the gene matches: 12. Germline-derived CDR1 and CDR2 are LGHNA and YNFKEQ. As DNA, the CDR3 is TGTGCCAGCAGCCTGGTTCTACCGGGACTAGCGGAGTACGAGCAGTACTTC. Translation: CASSLVLPGLAEYEQYF.

The V and J genes are TRBV6-2 or TRBV6-3 and TRBJ2-7; 8 bases map to TRBD2. From germline, CDR1 is MNHEY and CDR2 SVGEGT. The J segment lost 2 bases and the V segment lost 6 bases, leaving 6 bases of the junction unmatched. The CDR3 consists of 14 residues. The CDR3: CASRYGGAPYEQYF. CDR3 DNA sequence: TGTGCCAGCAGGTACGGGGGGGCACCCTACGAGCAGTACTTC.

The rearrangement uses TRBV12-3 or TRBV12-4 and TRBJ2-3; no reliable D call. V gave up 5 bases and J gave up 2 bases, with 11 bases separating them. This CDR3 has 14 residues. CDR3 residues: CASSIGRHTDTQYF. CDR3 nucleotide sequence: TGTGCCAGCAGTATCGGTCGTCACACAGATACGCAGTATTTT.

This clonotype was detected many times. In nucleotides, the CDR3 is TGTGCCAGCAGTTTTAGGGAAGTTATTCGCAATCAGCCCCAGCATTTT. This codes for CASSFREVIRNQPQHF. This chain joins TRBV6-2 or TRBV6-3 and TRBJ1-5, with no clear D. This CDR3 has 16 amino acids. Germline lookup yields CDR1 MNHEY and CDR2 SVGEGT. V lost 4 bases to trimming and J lost 2 bases, with 15 bases between them.

Details on this clonotype: A much larger clone is a single base away; this may be a read error. The chain employs TRBV4-1 and TRBJ2-7, with 7 bases lining up with TRBD2. This CDR3 has 16 residues. V lost 1 base, J lost 9 bases, and 15 bases stayed unmatched. CDR1 MGHRA and CDR2 YSYEKL come from the germline V gene. The CDR3 bases are TGCGCCAGCAGCCAAGGCCTGAGCGGGAAGTTTCACGGGCAGTACTTC. This codes for CASSQGLSGKFHGQYF.

This clonotype has ten or more counts. The gene calls are TRBV29-1 and TRBJ1-1; TRBD1 might be the D (6 bases). CDR1 is SQVTM, CDR2 ANQGSEA, per germline. Trimming took 5 bases from V and 4 from J, leaving 17 bases between them. The CDR3 loop spans 14 amino acids. CDR3 in DNA: TGCAGCGTTACAGGGAAAGTCGGGGCCACTGAAGCTTTCTTT. Residues: CSVTGKVGATEAFF.